These 5 T cell receptor beta chains came from one sample sequenced in a study of T cells in Graves' hyperthyroidism and ophthalmopathy. What was amplified from RNA transcripts were TCR beta CDR3 regions. A set of HTBI primers served as the primers for a first-round RT-PCR of the TCR CDR3. TCRdb analysed the multiplex PCR reads with MiXCR anew, one entry per CDR3 protein. The sample lists about 180,000 distinct CDR3 sequences, less than 10% seen once, with approximately 20% in the top ten. The sequencing sample was made of blood. The receptors originated from a woman aged 18-29 years with Graves' hyperthyroidism that later progressed to Graves' ophthalmopathy.

This clonotype was counted ten times or more. Written as DNA, the CDR3 is TGTGCCAGCAGCCCCATAGCGGGGGTTGACGGTGAGCAGTTCTTC. Its protein is CASSPIAGVDGEQFF. This chain links TRBV11-2 with TRBJ2-1; 9 bases match TRBD2. Germline-derived CDR1 and CDR2 are SGHAT and FQNNGV. The CDR3 spans 15 residues. J was trimmed by 9 bases and V by 5 bases; bases with no gene match: 11.

This clonotype occurred many times. The rearrangement links TRBV30 to TRBJ1-3, with 8 bases lining up with TRBD1. Germline V gene sequence: CDR1 GTSNPN, CDR2 SVGIG (reference sequence). The V and J ends lost 4 bases and 6 bases, in that order; junction bases with no gene match: 11. The CDR3 sequence is 15 residues long. The CDR3 region has the DNA TGTGCCTGGAAAGGAGGCGGACAGGGAGTAAACACCATATATTTT. As protein: CAWKGGGQGVNTIYF. Full variable domain (remainder filled in from reference TRBV30 and TRBJ1-3): SQTIHQWPATLVQPVGSPLSLECTVEGTSNPNLYWYRQAAGRGLQLLFYSVGIGQISSEVPQNLSASRPQDRQFILSSKKLLLSDSGFYLCAWKGGGQGVNTIYFGEGSWLTVV.

This clonotype was seen at least ten times. One junction end does not reproduce the germline sequence, and a read error may be involved. The chain uses TRBV20-1 and TRBJ1-1, with D possibly being TRBD1 (6 bases). This CDR3 is 13 amino acids long. The germline CDR1 and CDR2 sequences are DFQATT and SNEGSKA (reference sequence). This CDR3 is CSARAGVMTEAFF. DNA for the CDR3: TGCAGTGCGAGAGCAGGGGTAATGACTGAAGCTTTCTTT.

This clonotype was recorded only once. The chain is built from TRBV20-1 and TRBJ2-7, with D possibly TRBD2 on 6 matching bases. Germline-derived CDR1 and CDR2 are DFQATT and SNEGSKA (reference sequence). The V end was cut by 3 bases, the J end by 3 bases, with 9 bases between. CDR3 length equals 12 residues. CDR3 loop: CSARGDFYEQYF. The CDR3 bases are TGCAGTGCTAGGGGGGACTTCTACGAGCAGTACTTC.

This clonotype was recorded many times. CDR3 nucleotide sequence: TGCAGTGCTAGTCCCCCATTAGACAGTCAAGAGACCCAGTACTTC. Translation gives CSASPPLDSQETQYF. The chain uses TRBV20-1 and TRBJ2-5; possible D gene TRBD1, 5 bases. V lost 3 bases, J lost 2 bases, and 16 bases lay in between. Germline loops: CDR1 DFQATT, CDR2 SNEGSKA (reference sequence). The length of the CDR3 is 15 residues.